Listed below are T cell receptor beta chains from one sample, sequenced in a study of T cells in Graves' hyperthyroidism and ophthalmopathy. TCRdb passed the multiplex PCR reads through MiXCR, listing each CDR3 protein once. The sample lists under 350,000 distinct CDR3 sequences; over 15% were seen once. Sequencing was performed on blood. The receptors were gathered from a woman in her fifties or sixties with Graves' ophthalmopathy. The CDR3 runs from the conserved cysteine through the conserved F or W. The D gene is left open where the match is weak. Not all rows give a size; the values are once, few, many and, for expanded clones, a class.

size: few
D: .
V: TRBV5-1
J: TRBJ2-1
DNA: TGCGCCAGCAGCTTGGAGGTGAAGGACTGGCGACATGAGCAGTTCTTC
CDR3: CASSLEVKDWRHEQFF

size: many
D: .
V: TRBV7-2
J: TRBJ2-1
DNA: TGTGCCAGCAGCTTCAGTAATGAGCAGTTCTTC
CDR3: CASSFSNEQFF

size: once
D: TRBD1
V: TRBV6-2/TRBV6-3
J: TRBJ1-2
DNA: TGTGCCACCAGTAATCCCCGACAGGGAGGAACGGCCACCTTC
CDR3: CATSNPRQGGTATF

size: many
D: .
V: TRBV20-1
J: TRBJ2-3
DNA: TGCAGTGCTAGTTCGGATACGCAGTATTTT
CDR3: CSASSDTQYF

size: many
D: .
V: TRBV3-1
J: TRBJ2-7
DNA: TGTGCCAGCAGCCAACGCGGACTGAACTACGAGCAGTACTTC
CDR3: CASSQRGLNYEQYF

size: many
D: TRBD1
V: TRBV30
J: TRBJ1-1
DNA: TGTGCCTGGAGACAGGGGTTGAGCACTGAAGCTTTCTTT
CDR3: CAWRQGLSTEAFF

size: many
D: TRBD2
V: TRBV18
J: TRBJ2-1
DNA: TGTGCCAGCTCACCACTCCCGGCTAGCGGGGGGGCAGATGAGCAGTTCTTC
CDR3: CASSPLPASGGADEQFF

size: .
D: TRBD1
V: TRBV4-3
J: TRBJ1-2
DNA: TGCGCCAGCAGCCAGGACAGGCGGCGGAGCTATGGCTACACCTTC
CDR3: CASSQDRRRSYGYTF

size: many
D: TRBD1
V: TRBV7-2
J: TRBJ1-1
DNA: TGTGCCAGCAGCCTGGGACAGTCGAACACTGAAGCTTTCTTT
CDR3: CASSLGQSNTEAFF

size: few
D: .
V: TRBV6-1
J: TRBJ1-2
DNA: TGTGCCAGCAGTGAAGCGAAGCGGGATGGCTACACCTTC
CDR3: CASSEAKRDGYTF

size: many
D: .
V: TRBV10-3
J: TRBJ2-1
DNA: TGTGCCATCAGAAACCGGGCCCGTGATGGGGATGAGCAGTTCTTC
CDR3: CAIRNRARDGDEQFF

size: .
D: TRBD1
V: TRBV6-2/TRBV6-3
J: TRBJ2-2
DNA: TGTGCCAGCACCCAAACCGGGACAGGGGGCACCGGGGAGCTGTTTTTT
CDR3: CASTQTGTGGTGELFF

size: .
D: TRBD1
V: TRBV29-1
J: TRBJ1-1
DNA: TGCAGCGTTGAAGATCTTTTAGGGGACAGGGCTTATGGCACTGAAGCTTTCTTT
CDR3: CSVEDLLGDRAYGTEAFF

size: .
D: .
V: TRBV5-1
J: TRBJ2-5
DNA: TGCGCCAGCAGCTTGGGTTCATACCAAGAGACCCAGTACTTC
CDR3: CASSLGSYQETQYF

size: many
D: .
V: TRBV12-3/TRBV12-4
J: TRBJ2-2
DNA: TGTGCCAGCCTCCGGGGATTGAACACCGGGGAGCTGTTTTTT
CDR3: CASLRGLNTGELFF

size: many
D: TRBD2
V: TRBV28
J: TRBJ2-1
DNA: TGTGCCAGCAGCCCGTCTTGGAGGGAGGGCCACGGTGAGCAGTTCTTC
CDR3: CASSPSWREGHGEQFF

size: many
D: .
V: TRBV10-3
J: TRBJ2-7
DNA: TGTGCCATCAGTGAGGGGGGAGGAAGGTACGAGCAGTACTTC
CDR3: CAISEGGGRYEQYF

size: few
D: TRBD2
V: TRBV20-1
J: TRBJ2-1
DNA: TGCAGTGCTAGAAACTCGGGACTAGCGGGGGGGCGCGGTGAGCAGTTCTTC
CDR3: CSARNSGLAGGRGEQFF

size: many
D: .
V: TRBV20-1
J: TRBJ1-6
DNA: TGCAGTGCTAGAGATCAGCTGGGTTCACCCCTCCACTTT
CDR3: CSARDQLGSPLHF

size: many
D: .
V: TRBV12-3/TRBV12-4
J: TRBJ2-7
DNA: TGTGCCAGCAGTTTGTGGCGGGACCCCTACGAGCAGTACTTC
CDR3: CASSLWRDPYEQYF

size: .
D: .
V: TRBV3-1
J: TRBJ2-1
DNA: TGTGCCAGCAGCCAAGATTATCGGACGGCGGTTGTCCAGGGGCAGTTCTTC
CDR3: CASSQDYRTAVVQGQFF

size: .
D: TRBD2
V: TRBV7-2
J: TRBJ2-2
DNA: TGTGCCGATGGGACTAGCAGCACCGGGGAGCTGTTTTTT
CDR3: CADGTSSTGELFF

size: few
D: .
V: TRBV7-2
J: TRBJ1-4
DNA: TGTGCCAGCAGCTTAAGATATTTTTCTGAAAAACTGTTTTTT
CDR3: CASSLRYFSEKLFF

size: many
D: .
V: TRBV7-2
J: TRBJ2-1
DNA: TGTGCCAGCAGCCAGATGGCTGAGCAGTTCTTC
CDR3: CASSQMAEQFF

size: few
D: TRBD1
V: TRBV7-2
J: TRBJ1-2
DNA: TGTGCCAGCAGCTCGACGATACCGGGACAGCATACTAACTATGGCTACACCTTC
CDR3: CASSSTIPGQHTNYGYTF

size: many
D: .
V: TRBV20-1
J: TRBJ1-1
DNA: TGCAGTGCTTCCCCCTCGGGCGGGGACACTGAAGCTTTCTTT
CDR3: CSASPSGGDTEAFF

size: .
D: .
V: TRBV7-9
J: TRBJ2-2
DNA: TGTGCCAGCAGCATCACTCGGGCAGAGAACACCGGGGAGCTGTTTTTT
CDR3: CASSITRAENTGELFF

size: few
D: TRBD1
V: TRBV6-6
J: TRBJ1-2
DNA: TGTGCCAGCAGTTACGGGACAGGGAACTATGGCTACACCTTC
CDR3: CASSYGTGNYGYTF

size: many
D: .
V: TRBV28
J: TRBJ1-5
DNA: TGTGCCAGCAGTTCCGGGACGGCCAATCAGCCCCAGCATTTT
CDR3: CASSSGTANQPQHF

size: many
D: .
V: TRBV13
J: TRBJ1-2
DNA: TGTGCCAGCAGCTTAGTAGGGGACGGAGCCTATGGCTACACCTTC
CDR3: CASSLVGDGAYGYTF

size: .
D: .
V: TRBV24-1
J: TRBJ1-2
DNA: TGTGCCACCAGTGACCCCGGGAAAGGCTATGGCTACACCTTC
CDR3: CATSDPGKGYGYTF

size: few
D: .
V: TRBV18
J: TRBJ1-3
DNA: TGTGCCAGCTCACCAGAGGGCTCTGGAAACACCATATATTTT
CDR3: CASSPEGSGNTIYF

size: many
D: TRBD2
V: TRBV28
J: TRBJ2-1
DNA: TGTGCCAGCAGTCCCACCTATAGCGGGAGGGCCTACAATGAGCAGTTCTTC
CDR3: CASSPTYSGRAYNEQFF

size: many
D: .
V: TRBV3-1
J: TRBJ1-4
DNA: TGTGCCAGCAGTGACCCAGTTACAACTAATGAAAAACTGTTTTTT
CDR3: CASSDPVTTNEKLFF

size: .
D: TRBD1
V: TRBV4-1
J: TRBJ1-5
DNA: TGCGCCAGCAGCCAAGGACAGGGGACTAGCAATCAGCCCCAGCATTTT
CDR3: CASSQGQGTSNQPQHF

size: many
D: TRBD1
V: TRBV4-2
J: TRBJ1-5
DNA: TGTGCCAGCAGCCAGGACAGGGACCAGCCCCAGCATTTT
CDR3: CASSQDRDQPQHF

size: many
D: TRBD2
V: TRBV7-2
J: TRBJ2-3
DNA: TGTGCCAGCAGCTTTCGAAGGGCGGGGGGCACAGATACGCAGTATTTT
CDR3: CASSFRRAGGTDTQYF

size: few
D: .
V: TRBV5-5
J: TRBJ1-1
DNA: TGTGCCAGCAGCTTGGTGGCAGGTCACACTGAAGCTTTCTTT
CDR3: CASSLVAGHTEAFF